This T cell receptor (beta chain) was sequenced for a study of T-cell memory formation after mild COVID-19. Study-wide findings and caveats: Chiefly within CM and EM were the contracting CD4+ clones; CD8+ ones were within EMRA.

Each CDR3 protein gets one entry after TCRdb re-called the 5' RACE reads with MiXCR. The sample consists of roughly 450,000 distinct CDR3 sequences, 15% to 20% of them appearing once. Trimming removed 0 bases from V and 2 bases from J, with 2 bases in between. Germline-derived CDR1 and CDR2 are DFQATT and SNEGSKA (reference sequence). The CDR3 sequence is 13 residues long. This clonotype showed up just a few times. Its specificity is unknown. Sequencing input: PBMCs or a T cell subset sorted from them (not recorded which). The sequence was obtained from an adult woman who had mild COVID-19 (a few samples of this study predate the infection). Cell type and time point are not known. The V call is TRBV20-1, the J call TRBJ2-6; no reliable D call. CDR3 in amino acids: CSAREAGANVLTF. The CDR3 DNA sequence: TGCAGTGCTAGAGAGGCTGGGGCCAACGTCCTGACTTTC.